The following is a T cell receptor (beta chain) sequence with its context. CDR3 length equals 16 residues. With 5 bases clipped from V and 4 bases from J, the junction kept 10 bases outside the gene matches. Germline V CDR1 and CDR2: SGHTA, FQGNSA. Alongside a J-beta primer mix, a sample-barcoded 5' primer served in a second PCR lasting roughly 7 to 12 cycles. Each CDR3 protein is one row after TCRdb ran MiXCR on the 5' RACE reads. The sample lists 1.5 million to 2 million distinct CDR3 sequences, approximately 40% seen once, with approximately 22% in the top ten. This record comes from a study of blood T cells in healthy people across ages. The donors, healthy Caucasians from Russia, were aged about 6 to 100.

The rearrangement joins TRBV7-2 to TRBJ2-1; 8 bases are a match to TRBD2. Sequenced material: blood. The receptor was isolated from a human donor in good health. The CDR3 DNA reads as TGTGCCAGCAGCCTGAATAGCGGGACGACGTACAATGAGCAGTTCTTC. It is translated as CASSLNSGTTYNEQFF.